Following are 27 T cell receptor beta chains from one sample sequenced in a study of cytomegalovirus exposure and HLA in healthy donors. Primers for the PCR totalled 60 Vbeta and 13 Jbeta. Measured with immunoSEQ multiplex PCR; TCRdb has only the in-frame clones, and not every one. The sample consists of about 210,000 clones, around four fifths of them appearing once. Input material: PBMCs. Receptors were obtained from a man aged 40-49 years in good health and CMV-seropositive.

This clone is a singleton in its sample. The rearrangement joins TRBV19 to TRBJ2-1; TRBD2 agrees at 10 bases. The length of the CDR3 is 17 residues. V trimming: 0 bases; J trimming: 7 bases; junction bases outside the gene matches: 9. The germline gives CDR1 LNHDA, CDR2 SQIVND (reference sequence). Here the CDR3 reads CASSIDVIAGGQNEQFF. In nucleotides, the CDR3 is TGTGCCAGTAGTATAGATGTGATAGCGGGAGGCCAGAATGAGCAGTTCTTC.

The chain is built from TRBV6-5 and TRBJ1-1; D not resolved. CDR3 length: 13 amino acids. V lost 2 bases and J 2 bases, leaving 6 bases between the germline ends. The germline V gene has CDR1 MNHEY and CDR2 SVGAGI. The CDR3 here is CASSYQANTEAFF. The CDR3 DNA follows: TGTGCCAGCAGTTACCAGGCCAACACTGAAGCTTTCTTT.

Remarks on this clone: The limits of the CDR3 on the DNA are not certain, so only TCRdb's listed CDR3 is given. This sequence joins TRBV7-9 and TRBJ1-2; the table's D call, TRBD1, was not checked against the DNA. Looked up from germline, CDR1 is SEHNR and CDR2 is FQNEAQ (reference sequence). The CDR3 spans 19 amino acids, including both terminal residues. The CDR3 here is CSSSLFLASGRDRESGYTF.

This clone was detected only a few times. CDR3 sequence reads: CASSLGGLGADTQYF. CDR3 DNA: TGTGCCAGCAGCCTAGGGGGACTAGGGGCAGATACGCAGTATTTT. The rearrangement links TRBV6-5 to TRBJ2-3; 8 nucleotides match TRBD2. Germline lookup yields CDR1 MNHEY and CDR2 SVGAGI. J lost 4 bases, V lost 6 bases, and 9 bases had no gene match. The CDR3 contains 15 residues.

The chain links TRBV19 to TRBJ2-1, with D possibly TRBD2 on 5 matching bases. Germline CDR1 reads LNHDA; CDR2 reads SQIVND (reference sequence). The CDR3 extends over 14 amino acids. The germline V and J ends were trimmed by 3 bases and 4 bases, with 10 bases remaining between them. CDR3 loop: CASSMTILYNEQFF. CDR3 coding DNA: TGTGCCAGTAGTATGACTATCCTATACAATGAGCAGTTCTTC.

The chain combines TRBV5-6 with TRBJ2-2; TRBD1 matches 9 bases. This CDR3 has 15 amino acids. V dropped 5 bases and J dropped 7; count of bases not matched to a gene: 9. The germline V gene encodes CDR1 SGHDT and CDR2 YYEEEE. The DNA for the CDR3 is TGTGCCAGCAGGGGGCGGGACAGGGTTTTCGGGGAGCTGTTTTTT. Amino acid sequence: CASRGRDRVFGELFF.

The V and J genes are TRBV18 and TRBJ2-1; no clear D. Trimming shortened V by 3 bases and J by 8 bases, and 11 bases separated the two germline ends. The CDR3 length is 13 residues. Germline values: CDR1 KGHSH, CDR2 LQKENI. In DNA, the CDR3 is TGTGCCAGCTCACCCCAGGCTGTCGATGAGCAGTTCTTC. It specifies CASSPQAVDEQFF.

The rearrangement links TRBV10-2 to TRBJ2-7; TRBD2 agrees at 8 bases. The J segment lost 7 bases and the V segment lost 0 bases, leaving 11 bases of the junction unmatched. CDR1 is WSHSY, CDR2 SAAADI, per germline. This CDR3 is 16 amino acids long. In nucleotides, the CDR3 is TGCGCCAGCAGTGAGTCATTATGGCGGGAGGCCGGAGAGCAGTACTTC. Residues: CASSESLWREAGEQYF.

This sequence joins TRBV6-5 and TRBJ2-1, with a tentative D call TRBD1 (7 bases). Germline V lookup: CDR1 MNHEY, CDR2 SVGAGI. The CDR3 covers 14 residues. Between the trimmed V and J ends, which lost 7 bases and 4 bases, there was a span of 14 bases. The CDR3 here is CASTMRDRYNEQFF. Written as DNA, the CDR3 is TGTGCCAGCACCATGCGGGACAGATACAATGAGCAGTTCTTC.

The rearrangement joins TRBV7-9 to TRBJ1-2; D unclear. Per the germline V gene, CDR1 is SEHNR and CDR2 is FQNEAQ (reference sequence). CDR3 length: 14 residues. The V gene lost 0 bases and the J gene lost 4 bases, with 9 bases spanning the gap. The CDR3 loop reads CASSLAQDGYGYTF. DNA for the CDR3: TGTGCCAGCAGCTTAGCGCAGGATGGCTATGGCTACACCTTC.

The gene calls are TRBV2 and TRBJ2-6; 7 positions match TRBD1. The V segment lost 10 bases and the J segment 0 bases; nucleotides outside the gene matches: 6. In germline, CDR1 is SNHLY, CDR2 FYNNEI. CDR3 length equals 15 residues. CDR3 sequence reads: CATRPGGSGANVLTF. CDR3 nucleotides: TGTGCCACCCGACCAGGGGGCTCTGGGGCCAACGTCCTGACTTTC.

CDR3 nucleotides: TGTGCCAGCAGCTTGGCGGACAGGGGAGAGGGTTACGAGCAGTACTTC. Translation: CASSLADRGEGYEQYF. The V call is TRBV7-2, the J call TRBJ2-7, with 9 bases matching TRBD1. Germline values: CDR1 SGHTA, CDR2 FQGNSA. J was trimmed by 4 bases and V by 3 bases; bases with no gene match: 10. The CDR3 runs to 16 residues.

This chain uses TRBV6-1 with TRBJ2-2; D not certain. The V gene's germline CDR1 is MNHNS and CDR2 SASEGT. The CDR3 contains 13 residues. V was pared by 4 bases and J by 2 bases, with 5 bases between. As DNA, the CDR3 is TGTGCCAGCAGTGCCGTAAACACCGGGGAGCTGTTTTTT. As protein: CASSAVNTGELFF.

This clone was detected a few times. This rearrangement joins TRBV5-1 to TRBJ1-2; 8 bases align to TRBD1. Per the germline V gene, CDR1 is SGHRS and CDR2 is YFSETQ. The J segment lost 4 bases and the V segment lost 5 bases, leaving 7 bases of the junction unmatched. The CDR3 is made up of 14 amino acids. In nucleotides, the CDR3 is TGCGCCAGCAGTCAGGGGGCGGAGGGCTATGGCTACACCTTC. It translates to CASSQGAEGYGYTF.

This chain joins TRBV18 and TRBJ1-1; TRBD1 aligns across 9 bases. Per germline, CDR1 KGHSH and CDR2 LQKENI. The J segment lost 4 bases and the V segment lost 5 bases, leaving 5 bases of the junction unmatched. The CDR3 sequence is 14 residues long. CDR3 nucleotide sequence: TGTGCCAGCTCAACGGGACAGGGTGCCACTGAAGCTTTCTTT. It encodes CASSTGQGATEAFF.

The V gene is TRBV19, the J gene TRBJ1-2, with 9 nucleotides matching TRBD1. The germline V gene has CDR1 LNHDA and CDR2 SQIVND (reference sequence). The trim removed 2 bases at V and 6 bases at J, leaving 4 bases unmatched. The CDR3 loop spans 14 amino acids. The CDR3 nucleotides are TGTGCCAGTAGTATATGGGACAGGGATGATGGCTACACCTTC. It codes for CASSIWDRDDGYTF. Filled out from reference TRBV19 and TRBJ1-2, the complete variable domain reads DGGITQSPKYLFRKEGQNVTLSCEQNLNHDAMYWYRQDPGQGLRLIYYSQIVNDFQKGDIAEGYSVSREKKESFPLTVTSAQKNPTAFYLCASSIWDRDDGYTFGSGTRLTVV.

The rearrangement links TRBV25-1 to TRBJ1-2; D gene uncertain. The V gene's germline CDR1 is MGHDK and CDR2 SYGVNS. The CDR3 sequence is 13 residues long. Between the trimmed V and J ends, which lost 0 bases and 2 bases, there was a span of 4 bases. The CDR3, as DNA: TGTGCCAGCAGTGAATACACAAACTATGGCTACACCTTC. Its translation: CASSEYTNYGYTF.

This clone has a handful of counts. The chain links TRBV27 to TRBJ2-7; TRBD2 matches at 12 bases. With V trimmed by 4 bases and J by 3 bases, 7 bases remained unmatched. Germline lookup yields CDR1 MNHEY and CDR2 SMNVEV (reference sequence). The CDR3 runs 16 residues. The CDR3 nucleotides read TGTGCCAGCAGTTCTCCTTGGACTAGCGGGAACTACGAGCAGTACTTC. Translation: CASSSPWTSGNYEQYF.

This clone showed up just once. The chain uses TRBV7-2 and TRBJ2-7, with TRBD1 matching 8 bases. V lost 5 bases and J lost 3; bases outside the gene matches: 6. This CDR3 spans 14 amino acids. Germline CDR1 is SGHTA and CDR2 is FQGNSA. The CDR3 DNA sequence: TGTGCCAGCAGCCCCGGGACAGGCCACTACGAGCAGTACTTC. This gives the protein CASSPGTGHYEQYF.

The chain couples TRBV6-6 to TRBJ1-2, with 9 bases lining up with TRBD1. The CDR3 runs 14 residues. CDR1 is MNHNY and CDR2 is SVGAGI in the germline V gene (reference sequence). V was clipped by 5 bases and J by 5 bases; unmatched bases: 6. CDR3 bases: TGTGCCAGCAGTCAGACAGGGGGGTTTTATGGCTACACCTTC. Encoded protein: CASSQTGGFYGYTF.

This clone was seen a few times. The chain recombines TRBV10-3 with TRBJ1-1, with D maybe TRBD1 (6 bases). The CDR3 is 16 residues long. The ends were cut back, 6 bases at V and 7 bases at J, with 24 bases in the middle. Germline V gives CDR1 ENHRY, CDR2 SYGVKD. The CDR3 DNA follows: TGTGCCATCAGCGAGGGGTGGCAGGGGCGACTTGGTGAAGCTTTCTTT. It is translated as CAISEGWQGRLGEAFF.

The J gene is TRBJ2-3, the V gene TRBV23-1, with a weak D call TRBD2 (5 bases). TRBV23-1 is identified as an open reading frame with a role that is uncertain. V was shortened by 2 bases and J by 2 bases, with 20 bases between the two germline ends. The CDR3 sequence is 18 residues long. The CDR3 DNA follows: TGCGCCAGCAGTCAAAACCCGAAGCGGAAAAACCCCACAGATACGCAGTATTTT. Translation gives CASSQNPKRKNPTDTQYF.

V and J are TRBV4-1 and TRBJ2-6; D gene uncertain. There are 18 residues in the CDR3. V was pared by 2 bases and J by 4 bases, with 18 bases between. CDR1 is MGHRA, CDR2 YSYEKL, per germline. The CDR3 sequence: CASSQNPPDQVGANVLTF. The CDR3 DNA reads TGCGCCAGCAGCCAAAACCCGCCCGATCAGGTCGGGGCCAACGTCCTGACTTTC.

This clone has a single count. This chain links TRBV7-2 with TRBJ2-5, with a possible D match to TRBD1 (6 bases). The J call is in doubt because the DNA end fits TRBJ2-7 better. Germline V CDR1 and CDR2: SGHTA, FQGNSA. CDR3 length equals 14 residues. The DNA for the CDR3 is TGTGCCAGCAGCTTACCGGGACACCCCTACGAGCAGTACTTC. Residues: CASSLPGHPYEQYF.

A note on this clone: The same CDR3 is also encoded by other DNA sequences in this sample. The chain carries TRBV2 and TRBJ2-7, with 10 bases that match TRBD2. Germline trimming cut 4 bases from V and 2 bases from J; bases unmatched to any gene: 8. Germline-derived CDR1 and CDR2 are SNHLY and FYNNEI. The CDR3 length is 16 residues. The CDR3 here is CASSALTSGLAYEQYF. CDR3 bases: TGTGCCAGCAGTGCCCTGACTAGCGGGTTAGCCTACGAGCAGTACTTC.

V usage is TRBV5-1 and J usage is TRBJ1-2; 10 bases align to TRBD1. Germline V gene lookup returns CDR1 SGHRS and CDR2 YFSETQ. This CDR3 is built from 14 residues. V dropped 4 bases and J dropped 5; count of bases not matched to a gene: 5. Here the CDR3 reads CASSLGQGSYGYTF. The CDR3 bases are TGCGCCAGCAGCCTGGGACAGGGGAGTTATGGCTACACCTTC.

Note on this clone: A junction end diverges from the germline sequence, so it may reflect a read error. The chain's CDR3 is CASSPRGDF. The CDR3 coding sequence is TGTGCCAGCAGTCCCCGGGGAGATTTT. The chain carries TRBV28 and TRBJ1-3, with unresolved D. The germline V gene encodes CDR1 MDHEN and CDR2 SYDVKM. This CDR3 spans 9 amino acids.